This TCR beta chain stems from a study of T cell responses to AZD1222 COVID-19 vaccine. Overall study results and limits: Regions left unmutated in variants are reportedly the target of nearly half of spike-specific TCRs. The donors showed a predominance of white British ancestry and of females, with possible underestimation of clonal diversity.

About this clone itself: Its target is not known.

Clones were sequenced by immunoSEQ multiplex PCR, and TCRdb holds only the in-frame ones, with some missing. Of roughly 160,000 clones in the sample, about nine tenths were seen once. The germline V and J ends were trimmed by 6 bases and 1 base, with 11 bases remaining between them. This CDR3 has 14 residues. Germline CDR1 MNHEY, CDR2 SVGAGI. This clonotype was obtained from an adult in good health. J is TRBJ2-3 and V is TRBV6-5; D tentatively fits TRBD1 or TRBD2 (5 bases each). The sequences come from peripheral blood, collected on day 0 of AZD1222 vaccination. CDR3 bases: TGTGCCAGCAGCTCCACGGGGCGCACAGATACGCAGTATTTT. It translates to CASSSTGRTDTQYF.